This TCR beta chain stems from a study of spatial heterogeneity in lung cancer. Study as a whole: Detection consistently captured more beta-chain sequences than alpha-chain sequences.

TCRdb redid the calling of the 5' RACE reads with MiXCR, one entry per CDR3 protein. The sample includes 39,000 or so distinct CDR3 sequences, 6% to 8% of them seen just once. Time point in this sample: sample taken at primary tumor resection. The donor group consisted of under 90 patients who had untreated, early-stage non-small cell lung cancer. This clonotype was recorded at least ten times. The clonotype was recovered from a male donor with early-stage non-small cell lung cancer. Sequences were derived from PBMCs, sampled at surgery.

This CDR3 is CASRQQGGYEQYF. The CDR3 nucleotides read TGTGCCAGCAGACAACAGGGGGGCTACGAGCAGTACTTC. The chain recombines TRBV12-3 or TRBV12-4 with TRBJ2-7; TRBD1 matches at 8 bases. V shed 6 bases and J 3 bases; nucleotides not matched to a gene: 4. This CDR3 spans 13 amino acids.